The 31 T cell receptor beta chains in this list originate from one sample, sequenced in a study of T cell responses to AZD1222 COVID-19 vaccine. The data were produced by immunoSEQ multiplex PCR, yet TCRdb's version contains in-frame clones alone and is incomplete. The profile shows about 140,000 clones, roughly 92% of them singletons. Sample: peripheral blood, taken on day 0 of AZD1222 vaccination. These receptors were obtained from an adult in good health.

The rearrangement uses TRBV5-1 and TRBJ1-2; 8 bases agree with TRBD1. V was clipped by 4 bases and J by 6 bases; unmatched bases: 5. This CDR3 has 13 amino acids. Per the germline V gene, CDR1 is SGHRS and CDR2 is YFSETQ. CDR3 sequence reads: CASSQDREHGYTF. In DNA form, the CDR3 reads TGCGCCAGCAGCCAGGACAGGGAACATGGCTACACCTTC.

The rearrangement uses TRBV4-1 and TRBJ2-5, with 10 nucleotides matching TRBD2. The trim removed 2 bases at V and 4 bases at J, leaving 4 bases unmatched. The V gene's germline CDR1 is MGHRA and CDR2 YSYEKL. The CDR3 is made up of 15 amino acids. CDR3 amino acids: CASSQLGLASETQYF. For the CDR3, the DNA is TGCGCCAGCAGCCAATTGGGACTAGCGTCAGAGACCCAGTACTTC.

In DNA form, the CDR3 reads TGTGCCAGCAGTAGGGGACAGGGGGCCTACGAGCAGTACTTC. Translated, it gives CASSRGQGAYEQYF. The chain employs TRBV2 and TRBJ2-7; TRBD1 matches 11 bases. V trimming: 5 bases; J trimming: 2 bases; junction bases outside the gene matches: 2. This CDR3 has 14 residues. Germline V gene lookup returns CDR1 SNHLY and CDR2 FYNNEI.

The chain carries TRBV19 and TRBJ1-1; 9 bases are shared with TRBD1. The CDR3 extends over 14 amino acids. Trimming took 5 bases from V and 7 from J; bases not matched to a gene: 8. CDR1 LNHDA and CDR2 SQIVND come from the germline V gene (reference sequence). The CDR3 sequence is CASSPGQGGDEAFF. The CDR3 DNA reads TGTGCCAGTAGTCCGGGACAGGGAGGCGATGAAGCTTTCTTT.

This chain joins TRBV21-1 and TRBJ2-1; the DNA was not used to check the table's D call, TRBD2. TRBV21-1 is a documented pseudogene. CDR3 length: 16 residues. The CDR3 spells CASSKALGGGRQEQFF. CDR3 coding DNA: TGTGCCAGCAGCAAAGCCCTCGGGGGAGGAAGACAAGAGCAGTTCTTC.

V is TRBV5-1 and J is TRBJ1-5; the match to TRBD1 covers 9 bases. V was pared by 4 bases and J by 7 bases, with 6 bases of the junction left unmatched. The germline CDR1 and CDR2 sequences are SGHRS and YFSETQ. CDR3 length: 14 amino acids. The CDR3 DNA reads as TGCGCCAGCAGCCCGGGGACAGGGTGGCAGCCCCAGCATTTT. Its translation: CASSPGTGWQPQHF.

This chain links TRBV7-9 with TRBJ2-7, with D perhaps given as TRBD1 or TRBD2 (5 bases each). V was trimmed by 5 bases and J by 0 bases, leaving 11 bases between them. The CDR3 loop spans 14 amino acids. Per the germline V gene, CDR1 is SEHNR and CDR2 is FQNEAQ (reference sequence). The chain's CDR3 is CASSPTGPSYEQYF. The CDR3 bases are TGTGCCAGCAGCCCTACGGGGCCCTCCTACGAGCAGTACTTC.

This clone was recorded only once. The J gene is TRBJ1-6, the V gene TRBV6-5; D is ambiguous. Germline loops: CDR1 MNHEY, CDR2 SVGAGI. This CDR3 spans 14 amino acids. Trimming left V 5 bases short and J 7 bases short, with 12 bases between. CDR3 nucleotides: TGTGCCAGCAGTAATGACGGATCAAATTCACCCCTCCACTTT. Translating it yields CASSNDGSNSPLHF.

The genes are TRBV29-1 and TRBJ2-1, with D maybe TRBD1 (5 bases). CDR3 length: 16 residues. Between the trimmed V and J ends, which lost 4 bases and 2 bases, there was a span of 18 bases. The germline V gene has CDR1 SQVTM and CDR2 ANQGSEA. CDR3 protein: CSVALWGRITYNEQFF. In DNA form, the CDR3 reads TGCAGCGTTGCCCTATGGGGCCGCATAACCTACAATGAGCAGTTCTTC.

The chain recombines TRBV6-2 or TRBV6-3 with TRBJ2-2, with D perhaps TRBD2 (5 bases). V dropped 2 bases and J dropped 2 bases, with 9 bases sitting between them. Germline CDR1 and CDR2: MNHEY and SVGEGT. The CDR3 contains 15 residues. The CDR3 loop is CASSYPLGNTGELFF. CDR3 in DNA: TGTGCCAGCAGTTACCCACTAGGTAACACCGGGGAGCTGTTTTTT.

The table lists this clone with a count of one. This chain uses TRBV19 with TRBJ2-7; 10 nucleotides match TRBD1. Unmatched junction bases numbered 14, after V lost 4 bases and J lost 2 bases. Germline loops: CDR1 LNHDA, CDR2 SQIVND (reference sequence). The CDR3 covers 18 residues. CDR3 residues: CASSTTGGWAGATYEQYF. The CDR3 nucleotides read TGTGCCAGTAGTACGACAGGGGGCTGGGCGGGCGCTACCTACGAGCAGTACTTC.

This clone has a single count. The chain combines TRBV13 with TRBJ2-3; D might be TRBD1 (6 bases). The CDR3 is 13 residues long. Germline V lookup: CDR1 PRHDT, CDR2 FYEKMQ (reference sequence). Trimming cost V 5 bases and J 4 bases, with 10 bases left between them. CDR3 bases: TGTGCCAGCAGCACCACAGGGCCAGATACGCAGTATTTT. It encodes CASSTTGPDTQYF.

The chain carries TRBV5-4 and TRBJ2-3; TRBD2 might be the D (5 bases). Germline V lookup: CDR1 SGHNT, CDR2 YYREEE (reference sequence). CDR3 size: 19 residues. V lost 4 bases to trimming and J lost 0 bases, with 24 bases between them. The CDR3, as DNA: TGTGCCAGCAGCGTCGGGTCTCTTAAAGGGAGTGGGAGCACAGATACGCAGTATTTT. It specifies CASSVGSLKGSGSTDTQYF. Supplemented by reference TRBV5-4 and TRBJ2-3, the full variable domain reads ETGVTQSPTHLIKTRGQQVTLRCSSQSGHNTVSWYQQALGQGPQFIFQYYREEENGRGNFPPRFSGLQFPNYSSELNVNALELDDSALYLCASSVGSLKGSGSTDTQYFGPGTRLTVL.

The V gene is TRBV7-2, the J gene TRBJ2-2, with D maybe TRBD1 (6 bases). With 4 bases removed from V and 4 bases from J, the gap between germline ends came to 10 bases. In germline, CDR1 is SGHTA, CDR2 FQGNSA. The CDR3 runs 14 residues. CDR3: CASSSLDSTGELFF. The CDR3, as DNA: TGTGCCAGCAGCTCCTTGGACAGCACCGGGGAGCTGTTTTTT.

This sequence joins TRBV6-5 and TRBJ1-2; TRBD1 agrees at 9 bases. Germline loops: CDR1 MNHEY, CDR2 SVGAGI. The trim removed 7 bases at V and 8 bases at J, leaving 8 bases unmatched. There are 13 residues in the CDR3. The CDR3 loop reads CASNPDRGGGYTF. CDR3 in DNA: TGTGCCAGCAACCCGGACAGGGGAGGGGGCTACACCTTC.

The chain recombines TRBV10-3 with TRBJ1-5; TRBD1 matches at 7 bases. The germline CDR1 and CDR2 sequences are ENHRY and SYGVKD. This CDR3 is 13 amino acids long. Trimming took 5 bases from V and 6 from J; bases not matched to a gene: 4. The CDR3 nucleotides read TGTGCCATCAGTACAGGGGCAGGTCAGCCCCAGCATTTT. Amino acids: CAISTGAGQPQHF.

V is TRBV5-6 and J is TRBJ2-7; D gene uncertain. V was pared by 0 bases and J by 5 bases, with 3 bases between. Germline CDR1 SGHDT, CDR2 YYEEEE. The CDR3 covers 11 residues. This CDR3 reads CASSLGHEQYF. The CDR3 bases are TGTGCCAGCAGCTTGGGTCACGAGCAGTACTTC.

The chain recombines TRBV18 with TRBJ1-2; 7 nucleotides align to TRBD1. Unmatched junction bases numbered 8, after V lost 3 bases and J lost 4 bases. Germline V lookup: CDR1 KGHSH, CDR2 LQKENI. The CDR3 contains 15 residues. The DNA for the CDR3 is TGTGCCAGCTCACCCGAACCTAGGACAGGCTATGGCTACACCTTC. Encoded protein: CASSPEPRTGYGYTF. The variable domain in full, with the rest retrieved from reference TRBV18 and TRBJ1-2, is NAGVMQNPRHLVRRRGQEARLRCSPMKGHSHVYWYRQLPEEGLKFMVYLQKENIIDESGMPKERFSAEFPKEGPSILRIQQVVRGDSAAYFCASSPEPRTGYGYTFGSGTRLTVV.

V and J are TRBV19 and TRBJ1-5, with 8 nucleotides matching TRBD1. The CDR3 consists of 15 residues. Germline CDR1 reads LNHDA; CDR2 reads SQIVND (reference sequence). The V gene end was trimmed by 3 bases and the J gene end by 4 bases; junction bases not matched to a gene: 5. The CDR3 protein is CASSIGTGPNQPQHF. The CDR3 nucleotides are TGTGCCAGTAGTATCGGGACAGGTCCTAATCAGCCCCAGCATTTT.

The table lists this clone with a count of one. The rearrangement joins TRBV2 to TRBJ1-2, with D perhaps TRBD1 (5 bases). CDR1 SNHLY and CDR2 FYNNEI come from the germline V gene. V gave up 8 bases and J gave up 9 bases, with 13 bases separating them. The CDR3 contains 11 residues. This CDR3 reads CASVGTASYTF. CDR3 nucleotide sequence: TGTGCCAGCGTGGGGACGGCGAGCTACACCTTC.

This chain joins TRBV4-2 and TRBJ1-5; tentative D call: TRBD1 (6 bases). Trimming removed 0 bases at V and 6 bases at J, with 9 bases between. This CDR3 is 14 amino acids long. Germline loops: CDR1 LGHNA, CDR2 YNFKEQ. CDR3 loop: CASSQEMGAQPQHF. The CDR3, as DNA: TGTGCCAGCAGCCAAGAAATGGGGGCTCAGCCCCAGCATTTT.

This chain links TRBV3-1 (or the pseudogene TRBV3-2) with TRBJ2-1; 11 bases line up with TRBD2. J was trimmed by 7 bases and V by 4 bases; bases with no gene match: 9. This CDR3 contains 16 residues. CDR1 and CDR2 (germline): LGHDT, YNNKEL (reference sequence). The CDR3 sequence: CASSPLLAGGKNEQFF. CDR3 nucleotide sequence: TGTGCCAGCAGCCCCCTCCTAGCGGGGGGTAAAAATGAGCAGTTCTTC.

J is TRBJ2-7 and V is TRBV18, with 7 bases lining up with TRBD2. CDR3 length equals 15 residues. The germline V gene encodes CDR1 KGHSH and CDR2 LQKENI. V shed 6 bases, J shed 4 bases, and the junction held 12 bases outside the gene matches. In DNA form, the CDR3 reads TGTGCCAGCTCCTATCTCGGCGGGAGTACGTACGAGCAGTACTTC. This gives the protein CASSYLGGSTYEQYF.

This clone has just one count. The chain joins TRBV6-5 to TRBJ2-7; tentative D call: TRBD1 (6 bases). The CDR3 extends over 14 amino acids. The V gene lost 2 bases and the J gene lost 2 bases, with 10 bases spanning the gap. In germline, CDR1 is MNHEY, CDR2 SVGAGI. The CDR3: CASSYGQRTYEQYF. In nucleotides, the CDR3 is TGTGCCAGCAGTTACGGACAGCGAACCTACGAGCAGTACTTC.

J is TRBJ1-5 and V is TRBV4-1; possible D gene TRBD1, 5 bases. This CDR3 is 19 amino acids long. Looked up from germline, CDR1 is MGHRA and CDR2 is YSYEKL. Trimming took 0 bases from V and 6 from J, leaving 24 bases between them. The chain's CDR3 is CASSQDLGGSAGRSQPQHF. For the CDR3, the DNA is TGCGCCAGCAGCCAAGATCTTGGGGGGTCAGCGGGAAGATCTCAGCCCCAGCATTTT.

This sequence joins TRBV7-9 and TRBJ1-2, with unresolved D. Trimming cost V 2 bases and J 3 bases, with 10 bases left between them. Germline lookup yields CDR1 SEHNR and CDR2 FQNEAQ (reference sequence). This CDR3 region has 14 residues. This CDR3 reads CASSLSKEDYGYTF. The CDR3, as DNA: TGTGCCAGCAGCTTATCGAAGGAGGACTATGGCTACACCTTC.

The rearrangement joins TRBV19 to TRBJ1-4; D unclear. Trimming pared 5 bases from V and 4 bases from J, leaving 8 bases between. Germline CDR1 is LNHDA and CDR2 is SQIVND (reference sequence). CDR3 length: 13 residues. Written as DNA, the CDR3 is TGTGCCAGTAGTCGTGTGGGTAATGAAAAACTGTTTTTT. This translates into CASSRVGNEKLFF.

V gene TRBV7-8 combines with J gene TRBJ2-1, with TRBD2 identical over 10 bases. The germline V gene has CDR1 SGHVS and CDR2 FQNEAQ. This CDR3 region has 20 residues. V trimming: 1 base; J trimming: 5 bases; junction bases outside the gene matches: 17. The CDR3 reads CASSLVKSGTSDPRDNEQFF. Here the CDR3 DNA reads TGTGCCAGCAGCTTAGTCAAATCCGGGACTAGCGACCCTAGGGACAATGAGCAGTTCTTC.

This rearrangement joins TRBV19 to TRBJ2-6; D uncertain. Trimming took off 9 bases at V and 4 bases at J, with 10 bases between the two ends. The CDR3 is 13 amino acids. The germline gives CDR1 LNHDA, CDR2 SQIVND (reference sequence). The DNA for the CDR3 is TGTGCCAGCTTCGGTTCCGGGGCCAACGTCCTGACTTTC. Protein: CASFGSGANVLTF.

The chain couples TRBV5-1 to TRBJ2-1; perhaps TRBD1 as D (6 bases). The germline V and J ends were trimmed by 1 base and 0 bases, with 14 bases remaining between them. The V gene's germline CDR1 is SGHRS and CDR2 YFSETQ. The length of the CDR3 is 17 residues. The CDR3 region is CASSLSGVRSSYNEQFF. The CDR3 coding sequence is TGCGCCAGCAGCTTGTCAGGGGTCCGGAGCTCCTACAATGAGCAGTTCTTC.

The chain employs TRBV7-9 and TRBJ2-2; D is undetermined. Germline V gene lookup returns CDR1 SEHNR and CDR2 FQNEAQ (reference sequence). Trimming cost V 7 bases and J 1 base, with 16 bases left between them. The CDR3 totals 16 residues. CDR3 nucleotides: TGTGCCAGCACCAAGCGTCTTGACGAGAACACCGGGGAGCTGTTTTTT. It encodes CASTKRLDENTGELFF.